The 17 T cell receptor beta chains given below trace back to one sample, sequenced in a study of STAT3 mutations in large granular lymphocyte leukemia (dated by TCRdb to 2018 to 2020). Their antigen targets remain unknown. Preparation of the library involved the immunoSEQ multiplex PCR assay. TCRdb provides this immuneACCESS table in a form limited to in-frame rearrangements. Some clones are lacking; in checked studies, under half of them reflect an unresolved V gene, and why the rest are absent is not known. Recorded for this sample are more than 4,000 clones; roughly 50% of them occurred a single time. The ten top clones hold around 60% of the sample. General study outcomes and caveats: At least one immunodominant TCRbeta clonotype was identified in every T-LGLL patient, and multiple immunodominant subclonotypes were identified in about half of the T-LGLL patients.

Material for sequencing was peripheral blood mononuclear cells. The receptors derive from a male patient aged 45-60 years with T-cell large granular lymphocyte leukemia. Some clones in this sample may be carry-over from other donors' samples. The age is the age at diagnosis.

V gene TRBV30 combines with J gene TRBJ2-1; D remains unclear. The germline V and J ends were trimmed by 2 bases and 9 bases, with 11 bases remaining between them. Per the germline V gene, CDR1 is GTSNPN and CDR2 is SVGIG (reference sequence). The CDR3 sequence is 12 residues long. CDR3 amino acids: CAWSTHWGEQFF. The CDR3 nucleotides read TGTGCCTGGAGTACCCACTGGGGTGAGCAGTTCTTC.

The chain couples TRBV18 to TRBJ2-5; 7 bases map to TRBD2. V was clipped by 2 bases and J by 5 bases; unmatched bases: 5. Germline assignment: CDR1 KGHSH and CDR2 LQKENI. This CDR3 is built from 14 residues. The CDR3 loop reads CASSPGAGEETQYF. The CDR3, as DNA: TGTGCCAGCTCACCAGGGGCGGGAGAGGAGACCCAGTACTTC.

V gene TRBV18 combines with J gene TRBJ2-1; possible D gene TRBD1, 6 bases. This CDR3 comprises 15 residues. V was cut by 4 bases and J by 6 bases, with 16 bases left in between. Germline V CDR1 and CDR2: KGHSH, LQKENI. CDR3 nucleotides: TGTGCCAGCTCACTCAAGGCCAGGGGCGGCAATGAGCAGTTCTTC. This sequence encodes CASSLKARGGNEQFF.

This chain links TRBV10-3 with TRBJ2-5, with D possibly being TRBD1 (6 bases). The V end was cut by 6 bases, the J end by 5 bases, with 16 bases between. Germline loops: CDR1 ENHRY, CDR2 SYGVKD. The CDR3 spans 14 residues. CDR3 protein: CAISGQSQVETQYF. CDR3 bases: TGTGCCATCAGCGGACAGAGCCAGGTGGAGACCCAGTACTTC.

This clone was counted between two and nine times. V is TRBV30 and J is TRBJ2-7, with 10 bases that match TRBD2. The germline V gene has CDR1 GTSNPN and CDR2 SVGIG (reference sequence). This CDR3 contains 13 residues. V lost 3 bases to trimming and J lost 6 bases; unmatched junction nucleotides: 5. The CDR3 nucleotides read TGTGCCTGGAGGCCAGCGGGAGGGGGCGAGCAGTACTTC. This codes for CAWRPAGGGEQYF.

This chain uses TRBV7-9 with TRBJ2-4, with 12 bases aligning to TRBD2. In germline, CDR1 is SEHNR, CDR2 FQNEAQ (reference sequence). V shed 0 bases and J 6 bases; nucleotides not matched to a gene: 9. CDR3 length: 18 residues. CDR3 nucleotides: TGTGCCAGCAGCTTAGCGTTGACTAGCGGGAGTGGTGGAAACATTCAGTACTTC. This sequence encodes CASSLALTSGSGGNIQYF.

The chain has TRBV18 and TRBJ1-1; no firm D call. Trimming removed 6 bases at V and 5 bases at J, with 13 bases between. The CDR3 has 13 residues. Per germline, CDR1 KGHSH and CDR2 LQKENI. In DNA form, the CDR3 reads TGTGCCAGCTCTGAACTTACGGGGACTGAAGCTTTCTTT. The encoded protein is CASSELTGTEAFF.

The rearrangement links TRBV2 to TRBJ1-5, with D unclear. Germline CDR1 reads SNHLY; CDR2 reads FYNNEI. This CDR3 is built from 14 residues. The V end was cut by 7 bases, the J end by 4 bases, with 14 bases between. CDR3 bases: TGTGCCAGCAACGGGGTTGGGGTAAATCAGCCCCAGCATTTT. Protein: CASNGVGVNQPQHF. Looking up the rest from reference TRBV2 and TRBJ1-5 gives the full variable domain: EPEVTQTPSHQVTQMGQEVILRCVPISNHLYFYWYRQILGQKVEFLVSFYNNEISEKSEIFDDQFSVERPDGSNFTLKIRSTKLEDSAMYFCASNGVGVNQPQHFGDGTRLSIL.

This clone was seen only once. V usage is TRBV5-4 and J usage is TRBJ2-5; D is perhaps TRBD1 (6 bases). With 2 bases removed from V and 1 base from J, the gap between germline ends came to 9 bases. There are 14 residues in the CDR3. The germline gives CDR1 SGHNT, CDR2 YYREEE (reference sequence). As DNA, the CDR3 is TGTGCCAGCAGCTTCAGGACAGTCCAAGAGACCCAGTACTTC. Its translation: CASSFRTVQETQYF.

The chain has TRBV5-1 and TRBJ1-2; a weak D match, TRBD1 (6 bases). CDR1 is SGHRS and CDR2 is YFSETQ in the germline V gene. This CDR3 region has 15 residues. Trimming took 4 bases from V and 5 from J, leaving 18 bases between them. The CDR3 nucleotides read TGCGCCAGCAGCCCCCCAGGGACATCGGATTATGGCTACACCTTC. This translates into CASSPPGTSDYGYTF.

The CDR3 DNA follows: TGCAGCGCCGTCCCGCAGACTAGCTATGGCTACACCTTC. Amino acids: CSAVPQTSYGYTF. This rearrangement joins TRBV29-1 to TRBJ1-2; no clear D gene. V was clipped by 7 bases and J by 4 bases, with 16 bases between them. There are 13 residues in the CDR3. Germline V lookup: CDR1 SQVTM, CDR2 ANQGSEA.

This clone was observed a handful of times. The V call is TRBV20-1, the J call TRBJ2-3; no clear D. The CDR3 contains 11 residues. Per germline, CDR1 DFQATT and CDR2 SNEGSKA (reference sequence). V was clipped by 0 bases and J by 6 bases, with 4 bases between them. The DNA of the CDR3 is TGCAGTGCTAGAGATGGGGATACGCAGTATTTT. Protein product: CSARDGDTQYF.

This chain uses TRBV19 with TRBJ2-7; TRBD2 matches 13 bases. Germline V gene sequence: CDR1 LNHDA, CDR2 SQIVND (reference sequence). V trimming: 5 bases; J trimming: 2 bases; junction bases outside the gene matches: 3. The CDR3 is made up of 15 amino acids. The CDR3 sequence: CASSPGLAGAYEQYF. DNA of the CDR3: TGTGCCAGTAGTCCCGGACTAGCGGGGGCCTACGAGCAGTACTTC.

The table lists this clone with a few counts. The chain is built from TRBV6-6 and TRBJ2-5; D may match TRBD1 or TRBD2 (6 bases each). From germline, CDR1 is MNHNY and CDR2 SVGAGI (reference sequence). This CDR3 spans 14 amino acids. V lost 8 bases to trimming and J lost 5 bases, with 18 bases between them. The CDR3 here is CASRGSLGGETQYF. For the CDR3, the DNA is TGTGCCAGCCGGGGGAGCCTAGGGGGGGAGACCCAGTACTTC.

This clone was seen a handful of times. The V call is TRBV7-2, the J call TRBJ2-5, with D possibly called TRBD1 or TRBD2 (6 bases each). The tail of the sequence fits TRBJ2-7 better, so the J call may be wrong. The length of the CDR3 is 12 residues. CDR1 SGHTA and CDR2 FQGNSA come from the germline V gene. The CDR3 region has the DNA TGTGCCAGCAGCTCCGGGGGCGACGAGCAGTACTTC. This gives the protein CASSSGGDEQYF.

The table lists this clone with a few counts. The chain links TRBV30 to TRBJ2-7; D is ambiguous. This CDR3 has 11 residues. CDR1 is GTSNPN, CDR2 SVGIG, per germline (reference sequence). Trimming shortened V by 5 bases and J by 4 bases, and 9 bases separated the two germline ends. The CDR3 DNA reads TGTGCCTGGGGTACAGCTTACGAGCAGTACTTC. Residues: CAWGTAYEQYF.

The chain is built from TRBV6-1 and TRBJ2-7; possibly TRBD2 for D (6 bases). The ends were cut back, 7 bases at V and 6 bases at J, with 16 bases in the middle. The CDR3 extends over 13 amino acids. CDR1 is MNHNS and CDR2 is SASEGT in the germline V gene. The CDR3 region is CASIPGLSIEQYF. CDR3 bases: TGTGCCAGCATACCGGGACTCAGTATCGAGCAGTACTTC.